Sequencing of this TCR beta chain was carried out in a study of T cell clones after liver transplantation. Study overall: In this trial, immunosuppression withdrawal was attempted within 2 years of liver transplant. Draws occurred before transplant, before withdrawal, and after complete or failed withdrawal. TCRbeta sequencing after a pre-transplant mixed lymphocyte reaction identified graft-donor-reactive clones, later tracked in post-transplant blood.

The method was immunoSEQ multiplex PCR; TCRdb's version includes in-frame clones alone and lacks a portion of them. The sample includes tens of thousands of clones, about 92% of them seen just once. Broader study findings: Compared with third party-reactive sequences, donor-reactive ones declined more, independent of withdrawal success.

The germline gives CDR1 SNHLY, CDR2 FYNNEI. The CDR3 is 13 residues long. Deletions cut 6 bases from V and 6 bases from J, with 14 bases between. Comments on this clone: Antigen specificity is unknown.

The clonotype comes from a human donor who received a liver transplant. The source material was CD4+ T cells from blood, sampled before liver transplant. The chain is built from TRBV2 and TRBJ2-5; no reliable D call. The CDR3 region is CASRAGLRKTQYF. The CDR3 DNA reads as TGTGCCAGCAGGGCCGGCTTGAGGAAGACCCAGTACTTC.